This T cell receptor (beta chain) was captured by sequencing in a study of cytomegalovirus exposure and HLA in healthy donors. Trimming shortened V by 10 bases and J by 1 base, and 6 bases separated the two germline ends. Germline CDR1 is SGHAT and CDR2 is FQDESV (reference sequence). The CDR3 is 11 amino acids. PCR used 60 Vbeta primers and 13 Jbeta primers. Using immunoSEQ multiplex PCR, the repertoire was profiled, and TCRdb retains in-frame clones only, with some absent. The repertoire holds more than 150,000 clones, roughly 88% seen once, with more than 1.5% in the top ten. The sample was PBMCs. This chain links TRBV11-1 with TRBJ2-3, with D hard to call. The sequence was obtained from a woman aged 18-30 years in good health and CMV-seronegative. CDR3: CAKSGTDTQYF. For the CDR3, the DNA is TGTGCCAAGAGCGGCACAGATACGCAGTATTTT.